The 4 T cell receptor beta chains reported below all come from one sample, sequenced in a study of cytomegalovirus exposure and HLA in healthy donors (dated by TCRdb to about 2017). Preparation of the library involved the immunoSEQ multiplex PCR assay. For the multiplex PCR, a mixture combining 60 forward primers for TCR Vbeta segments and 13 reverse primers for TCR Jbeta segments was used. The source is immuneACCESS, and TCRdb retained only in-frame sequences with V and J called. Part of the clones is not carried over; for the studies checked, unresolved V genes explain less than half of this, and the remainder is unexplained. This sample gives around 150,000 clones in total; 60% to 85% of them show up just once. Just under 6.5% of the sample belongs to the ten largest clones. Sample: PBMCs. These receptors all stem from a man in his forties or fifties in good health and CMV-seropositive.

The chain employs TRBV6-5 and TRBJ2-5; 9 positions match TRBD1. V dropped 6 bases and J dropped 5; count of bases not matched to a gene: 7. The CDR3 consists of 14 residues. Germline V gene data show CDR1 as MNHEY and CDR2 as SVGAGI. The CDR3 protein is CASRQGQGGETQYF. Written as DNA, the CDR3 is TGTGCCAGCAGACAGGGACAGGGCGGTGAGACCCAGTACTTC.

The genes are TRBV15 and TRBJ2-7; 7 nucleotides agree with TRBD1. Unmatched junction bases numbered 5, after V lost 2 bases and J lost 1 base. The CDR3 is 15 residues long. CDR1 is LNHNV, CDR2 YYDKDF, per germline (reference sequence). The CDR3: CATSRSTGASYEQYF. CDR3 sequence (DNA): TGTGCCACCAGCAGAAGTACAGGGGCGTCCTACGAGCAGTACTTC.

The genes are TRBV27 and TRBJ2-1; 15 nucleotides match TRBD2. The germline gives CDR1 MNHEY, CDR2 SMNVEV (reference sequence). V shed 5 bases and J 8 bases; nucleotides not matched to a gene: 10. CDR3 size: 17 residues. CDR3 in DNA: TGTGCCAGCAGTACCGGGACTAGCGGGAGGAGAGGGGATGAGCAGTTCTTC. It yields the protein CASSTGTSGRRGDEQFF.

V and J are TRBV4-1 and TRBJ1-1; the match to TRBD1 covers 8 bases. V lost 3 bases to trimming and J lost 4 bases; unmatched junction nucleotides: 10. Per the germline V gene, CDR1 is MGHRA and CDR2 is YSYEKL. CDR3 length: 16 amino acids. The CDR3 nucleotides read TGCGCCAGCAGCCAGTTGACAGGGGTTAGGGGCACTGAAGCTTTCTTT. This gives the protein CASSQLTGVRGTEAFF.